The 14 T cell receptor beta chains reported below all come from one sample, sequenced in a study of blood T cells in healthy people across ages (dated by TCRdb to about 2015). The library was produced with 5' RACE. The reads were generated on an Illumina HiSeq 2500. The second PCR ran for about 6 to 11 cycles and used a J-beta primer mix along with a sample-barcoded 5' primer. TCRdb reran the public reads through fastp at Q25 and MiXCR, keeping productive beta chains. Here each entry gathers all rows of one CDR3 protein and keeps the most common genes and DNA. The sample includes more than 1.4 million distinct CDR3 sequences, with around 42% observed a single time. The ten top clones hold 7% to 9.5% of the sample. The sample taken for sequencing was blood. These TCRs come from a woman aged 18 to 35 in good health.

The rearrangement uses TRBV2 and TRBJ2-3, with TRBD2 matching over 10 bases. J lost 5 bases, V lost 1 base, and 6 bases had no gene match. The CDR3 loop spans 16 amino acids. The germline V gene encodes CDR1 SNHLY and CDR2 FYNNEI. DNA of the CDR3: TGTGCCAGCAGTGAAGGTAGACTAGCGGGTGGAGATACGCAGTATTTT. It encodes CASSEGRLAGGDTQYF.

This sequence joins TRBV14 and TRBJ2-1; possibly TRBD1 for D (5 bases). This CDR3 contains 16 residues. The V gene lost 0 bases and the J gene lost 7 bases, with 16 bases spanning the gap. The germline V gene encodes CDR1 SGHDN and CDR2 FVKESK. For the CDR3, the DNA is TGTGCCAGCAGCCAAGATAGATGGCAGGGTCGTAATGAGCAGTTCTTC. Translating gives CASSQDRWQGRNEQFF.

V is TRBV7-2 and J is TRBJ2-2; the D is unclear. Trimming pared 11 bases from V and 0 bases from J, leaving 7 bases between. CDR3 length equals 12 residues. CDR1 is SGHTA and CDR2 is FQGNSA in the germline V gene. The CDR3 DNA follows: TGTGCCGGCCGATCGAACACCGGGGAGCTGTTTTTT. Translated, it gives CAGRSNTGELFF.

As regards this clonotype: At one end, the junction sequence differs from germline, possibly due to a read error. The rearrangement joins TRBV9 to TRBJ2-3, with 12 positions matching TRBD2. The CDR3 runs to 17 residues. Germline V gene lookup returns CDR1 SGDLS and CDR2 YYNGEE. CDR3 DNA: TGTGCCGGCAGCGTATCAGGACTAGCGGGGCTCGGGGATACGCAGTATTTT. Translated, it gives CAGSVSGLAGLGDTQYF.

The rearrangement links TRBV12-3 or TRBV12-4 to TRBJ2-1, with 8 bases identical to TRBD2. The V gene end was trimmed by 5 bases and the J gene end by 5 bases; junction bases not matched to a gene: 8. This CDR3 has 15 residues. CDR3 DNA: TGTGCCAGCAGTGAGATAGCGGGGCTTAACAATGAGCAGTTCTTC. This encodes CASSEIAGLNNEQFF.

The genes are TRBV6-2 or TRBV6-3 and TRBJ2-3; the D call may be TRBD1 or TRBD2 (5 bases each). Trimming shortened V by 6 bases and J by 12 bases, and 22 bases separated the two germline ends. The CDR3 runs 14 residues. Germline V gene sequence: CDR1 MNHEY, CDR2 SVGEGT. The CDR3, as DNA: TGTGCCAGCAGCCGCTCGACCGGGACCCCCGCCCAGTATTTT. It encodes CASSRSTGTPAQYF.

Regarding this clonotype: The junction departs from the called germline gene at one end, perhaps through a read error. The chain is built from TRBV19 and TRBJ2-1, with 7 nucleotides matching TRBD2. Germline V gene lookup returns CDR1 LNHDA and CDR2 SQIVND (reference sequence). This CDR3 comprises 15 residues. The chain's CDR3 is CASSPGLSSYNEQVF. The CDR3 DNA reads as TGTGCCAGTAGTCCGGGACTAAGCTCCTACAATGAGCAGGTCTTC.

The chain has TRBV24-1 and TRBJ2-5; tentatively, D is TRBD2 (6 bases). The V end lost 2 bases, the J end lost 3 bases, and 18 bases lay between the germline ends. This CDR3 is built from 17 residues. Germline values: CDR1 KGHDR, CDR2 SFDVKD. This chain's CDR3 is CATSDSQIGTRKETQYF. The DNA of the CDR3 is TGTGCCACCAGTGATTCGCAGATTGGGACTCGAAAAGAGACCCAGTACTTC.

V and J are TRBV29-1 and TRBJ2-7; 8 bases fit TRBD1. Germline V lookup: CDR1 SQVTM, CDR2 ANQGSEA. The CDR3 spans 13 residues. J gave up 3 bases and V 4 bases, and 5 bases lay outside the gene matches. CDR3 region: CSVGDRTDYEQYF. The DNA of the CDR3 is TGCAGCGTTGGGGACAGGACGGACTACGAGCAGTACTTC.

Remarks on this clonotype: Compared with germline, one end of the junction differs, possibly owing to a read error. The chain combines TRBV10-3 with TRBJ2-7; D gene unclear. The CDR3 length is 11 residues. Germline V lookup: CDR1 ENHRY, CDR2 SYGVKD. The CDR3 DNA follows: TGTGCCACCAGTGAAGGTGCCGAGCAGTACTTC. Amino acids: CATSEGAEQYF.

Concerning this clonotype: As the CDR3 is not closed by the conserved phenylalanine or tryptophan, this likely results from a read error. The chain uses TRBV12-3 or TRBV12-4 and TRBJ2-3, with D perhaps matching TRBD1 or TRBD2 (6 bases each). CDR3 length: 15 residues. The CDR3 DNA reads as TGTACCAGCAGTTTCGGACAGCGGGCGACAGATACGCAGTATTCT. Its translation: CTSSFGQRATDTQYS.

This sequence joins TRBV3-1 and TRBJ1-1, with TRBD1 as a possible D gene (5 bases). The CDR3 is 15 residues long. V gave up 3 bases and J gave up 0 bases, with 11 bases separating them. In germline, CDR1 is LGHDT, CDR2 YNNKEL (reference sequence). The CDR3 nucleotides read TGTGCCAGCAGCCAGTGGGACCGACTGAACACTGAAGCTTTCTTT. Translation: CASSQWDRLNTEAFF.

The rearrangement joins TRBV6-5 to TRBJ2-7; 10 bases match TRBD2. CDR3 length equals 12 residues. The V gene end was trimmed by 6 bases and the J gene end by 12 bases; junction bases not matched to a gene: 8. The germline CDR1 and CDR2 sequences are MNHEY and SVGAGI. In nucleotides, the CDR3 is TGTGCCAGCAGCTTTCTAGCGGGGGATCCGTACTTC. Translating it yields CASSFLAGDPYF.

About this clonotype itself: One junction end does not reproduce the germline sequence, and a read error may be involved. V and J are TRBV29-1 and TRBJ2-5; 7 positions match TRBD1. The CDR3 contains 15 residues. The germline V gene has CDR1 SQVTM and CDR2 ANQGSEA. Here the CDR3 DNA reads TGCGGCGTTGAACCCGGACAGGACCTCCAAGAGACCCAGTACTTC. This gives the protein CGVEPGQDLQETQYF.